This entry concerns a single T cell receptor beta chain. Its antigen remains unknown. This CDR3 region has 15 residues. Germline V gene sequence: CDR1 MGHDK, CDR2 SYGVNS. Deletions cut 3 bases from V and 4 bases from J, with 16 bases between. Clones were read by immunoSEQ multiplex PCR, and TCRdb kept only the in-frame ones, dropping some. The repertoire has around 70,000 clones, more than 65% of them found once; the top ten carry around 20%. This specimen belongs to a study of T cell responses to AZD1222 COVID-19 vaccine. General observations from the study: Spike-specific TCR breadth and depth both grew after two AZD1222 doses. Across the whole spike, CD4 TCRs peaked at regions 160-218 and 743-854.

Sequenced material: peripheral blood, taken on day 0 of MenACWY control vaccination. The rearrangement links TRBV25-1 to TRBJ2-7; D is ambiguous. This sequence was found in an adult in good health. CDR3 protein: CASSDDRKGRYEQYF. The CDR3 coding sequence is TGTGCCAGCAGTGATGATCGGAAAGGAAGGTACGAGCAGTACTTC.